This T cell receptor (beta chain) was identified in a study of blood T cells in healthy people across ages. Primers used in a second PCR of roughly 6 to 12 cycles were a sample-barcoded 5' primer and a J-beta primer mix. Each cDNA was tagged by a template-switch adaptor containing 12 random nucleotides. TCRdb processed the 5' RACE reads anew with MiXCR; each CDR3 protein has one entry. The table includes 650,000 to 800,000 distinct CDR3 sequences, around 42% detected once. The CDR3 totals 13 residues. Germline V gives CDR1 SGHTA, CDR2 FQGNSA. This chain joins TRBV7-2 and TRBJ2-7; D is unclear. The DNA matches TRBJ2-5 better at its end, which makes the J call doubtful. The receptor comes from a man in his sixties in good health. Sequenced material: blood. CDR3 sequence reads: CASSSYTIETQYF. CDR3 nucleotides: TGTGCCAGCAGCTCATACACGATAGAGACCCAGTACTTC.